These 10 T cell receptor beta chains were all obtained from the same sample, sequenced in a study of cytomegalovirus exposure and HLA in healthy donors. Amplification used 60 Vbeta primers and 13 Jbeta primers. Profiling relied on immunoSEQ multiplex PCR, and the TCRdb table lists in-frame clones only, not all of them. This table has roughly 120,000 clones, approximately 82% appearing once. Sequencing was done on a sample of PBMCs. Every receptor here comes from a man aged 25 to 40 in good health and CMV-seropositive.

The chain is built from TRBV7-9 and TRBJ2-2, with TRBD2 matching over 13 bases. The length of the CDR3 is 17 residues. Germline assignment: CDR1 SEHNR and CDR2 FQNEAQ (reference sequence). The junction had 6 bases not matched to a gene; V was cut back by 4 bases and J by 4 bases. The CDR3 DNA follows: TGTGCCAGCAGCTCCCAGACTAGCGGGAGGTCCACCGGGGAGCTGTTTTTT. Its translation is CASSSQTSGRSTGELFF.

This rearrangement joins TRBV11-3 to TRBJ2-2; D is possibly TRBD2 (5 bases). Between the trimmed V and J ends, which lost 0 bases and 6 bases, there was a span of 8 bases. From germline, CDR1 is SGHNT and CDR2 YENEEA. CDR3 length equals 14 residues. The CDR3: CASSLERASGELFF. The CDR3 DNA follows: TGTGCCAGCAGCTTAGAGCGGGCCTCCGGGGAGCTGTTTTTT.

The gene calls are TRBV5-1 and TRBJ1-2, with D maybe TRBD1 (5 bases). The CDR3 sequence is 13 residues long. The V gene's germline CDR1 is SGHRS and CDR2 YFSETQ. Deletions cut 1 base from V and 3 bases from J, with 7 bases between. This chain's CDR3 is CASSLQQDYGYTF. As DNA, the CDR3 is TGCGCCAGCAGCTTGCAACAGGACTATGGCTACACCTTC.

The chain employs TRBV11-2 and TRBJ2-7; 8 positions match TRBD2. There are 14 residues in the CDR3. Germline V gene lookup returns CDR1 SGHAT and CDR2 FQNNGV. With V trimmed by 4 bases and J by 2 bases, 4 bases remained unmatched. CDR3 bases: TGTGCCAGCAGCTATAGCGGGAAAGCCTACGAGCAGTACTTC. Translated: CASSYSGKAYEQYF. Full variable domain (rest looked up from reference TRBV11-2 and TRBJ2-7): EAGVAQSPRYKIIEKRQSVAFWCNPISGHATLYWYQQILGQGPKLLIQFQNNGVVDDSQLPKDRFSAERLKGVDSTLKIQPAKLEDSAVYLCASSYSGKAYEQYFGPGTRLTVT.

This chain links TRBV4-1 with TRBJ2-1; tentatively, D is TRBD2 (5 bases). Trimming shortened V by 1 base and J by 10 bases, and 8 bases separated the two germline ends. This CDR3 comprises 12 residues. CDR1 and CDR2 (germline): MGHRA, YSYEKL. The CDR3 sequence is CASSQGAEEQFF. As DNA, the CDR3 is TGCGCCAGCAGCCAAGGAGCGGAAGAGCAGTTCTTC.

J is TRBJ2-3 and V is TRBV5-1; a possible D gene is TRBD1 (6 bases). V dropped 4 bases and J dropped 1 base, with 10 bases sitting between them. The germline CDR1 and CDR2 sequences are SGHRS and YFSETQ. CDR3 length equals 14 residues. Here the CDR3 DNA reads TGCGCCAGCAGCCACGACAGGCGCACAGATACGCAGTATTTT. Its protein product is CASSHDRRTDTQYF. Looking up the rest from reference TRBV5-1 and TRBJ2-3 gives the full variable domain: KAGVTQTPRYLIKTRGQQVTLSCSPISGHRSVSWYQQTPGQGLQFLFEYFSETQRNKGNFPGRFSGRQFSNSRSEMNVSTLELGDSALYLCASSHDRRTDTQYFGPGTRLTVL.

V usage is TRBV5-5 and J usage is TRBJ1-1, with 12 bases fitting TRBD1. Unmatched junction bases numbered 9, after V lost 3 bases and J lost 3 bases. From germline, CDR1 is SGHKS and CDR2 YYEKEE (reference sequence). CDR3 length equals 17 residues. The CDR3 nucleotides read TGTGCCAGCAGCTCGAGGGACAGGGGGCGTTTGGACACTGAAGCTTTCTTT. It codes for CASSSRDRGRLDTEAFF.

This clone came up a few times. V and J are TRBV4-1 and TRBJ2-7, with D perhaps TRBD2 (7 bases). Germline V gene lookup returns CDR1 MGHRA and CDR2 YSYEKL. Trimming shortened V by 0 bases and J by 6 bases, and 27 bases separated the two germline ends. CDR3 length: 19 residues. The CDR3: CASSQDRATSGGALGEQYF. CDR3 nucleotide sequence: TGCGCCAGCAGCCAAGACCGGGCCACCAGTGGGGGGGCCTTAGGCGAGCAGTACTTC.

This clone was found a few times. The rearrangement links TRBV27 to TRBJ2-1; D is perhaps TRBD1 (5 bases). Trimming removed 5 bases at V and 2 bases at J, with 13 bases between. CDR1 MNHEY and CDR2 SMNVEV come from the germline V gene (reference sequence). The CDR3 is 15 amino acids. This CDR3 reads CASSLRQLTYNEQFF. Written as DNA, the CDR3 is TGTGCCAGCAGTCTCCGACAGCTTACCTACAATGAGCAGTTCTTC.

A word on this clone: An end of the junction differs from the germline gene, which may be a read error. This chain connects TRBV5-1 to TRBJ1-4; no clear D. In germline, CDR1 is SGHRS, CDR2 YFSETQ. The CDR3 runs to 15 residues. CDR3 sequence: CAGSSDAGTNEKLFF. In nucleotides, the CDR3 is TGCGCCGGCAGTTCCGATGCGGGCACTAATGAAAAACTGTTTTTT.